This note documents a single TCR beta chain sequence. Its antigen is unidentified. Its ends do not fully match the called genes, so a read error is possible. The source of the sample is a study of T-cell reconstitution after alpha-beta-depleted transplantation in children. It was with unique molecular identifiers that the TCRbeta library was prepared. TCRdb reprocessed the PCR reads with MiXCR, giving one entry per CDR3 protein. The sample lists some 550,000 distinct CDR3 sequences, 20% to 25% occurring once. Study-level points and caveats: It was surviving recipient T cells and thymic progenitors that gave some patients high TCRbeta diversity at day 60. Newly produced T cells mostly accounted for T-cell counts and diversity one year post-transplant. About two months after transplant, alpha-beta T cells reportedly came from several hundred expanded graft clones.

The CDR3 consists of 15 residues. Germline-derived CDR1 and CDR2 are SQVTM and ANQGSEA. This specimen consisted of PBMCs, mostly from graft donor cells, obtained 360 days after TCRalphabeta/CD19-depleted stem cell transplant. V usage is TRBV29-1 and J usage is TRBJ1-1; D remains ambiguous. The source is a boy under two years old who had a stem cell transplant for acute myeloid leukemia, so the T cells may come from the graft donor. CDR3 sequence reads: CSVESPAGGNTEVFF. The CDR3 region has the DNA TGCAGCGTTGAGTCCCCGGCAGGAGGGAACACTGAAGTTTTCTTT.